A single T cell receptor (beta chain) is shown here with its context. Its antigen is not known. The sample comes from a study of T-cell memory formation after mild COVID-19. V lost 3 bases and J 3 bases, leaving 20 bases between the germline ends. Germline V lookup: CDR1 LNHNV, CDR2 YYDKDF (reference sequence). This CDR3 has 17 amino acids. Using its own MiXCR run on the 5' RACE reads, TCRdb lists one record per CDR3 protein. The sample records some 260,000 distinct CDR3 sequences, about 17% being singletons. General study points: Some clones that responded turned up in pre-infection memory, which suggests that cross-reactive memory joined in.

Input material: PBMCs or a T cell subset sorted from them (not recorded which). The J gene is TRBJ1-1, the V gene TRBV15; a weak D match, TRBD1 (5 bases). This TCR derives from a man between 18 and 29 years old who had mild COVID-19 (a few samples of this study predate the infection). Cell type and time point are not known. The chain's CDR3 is CATSSTRQQGTHTEAFF. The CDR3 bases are TGTGCCACCAGCAGCACCCGGCAGCAGGGTACTCACACTGAAGCTTTCTTT.